Included here is one T cell receptor beta chain sequence, with context. This entry is derived from a study of cytomegalovirus exposure and HLA in healthy donors. As for the study in general: In a later analysis, it was reported that the approximately 110 validation repertoires had been produced on the same platform as the 670 or so repertoires belonging to the first cohort.

Germline CDR1 reads SNHLY; CDR2 reads FYNNEI. The CDR3 has 14 residues. V was clipped by 5 bases and J by 6 bases; unmatched bases: 5. Only in-frame clones appear in the TCRdb table, and some are missing; sequencing was by immunoSEQ multiplex PCR. The sample includes 57,000 or so clones, just under 95% of them seen just once. This receptor was obtained from a man in his late teens or twenties in good health and CMV-seronegative. Specimen: PBMCs. The V gene is TRBV2, the J gene TRBJ2-2; 8 bases align to TRBD2. CDR3 nucleotides: TGTGCCAGCAGTAACCGGGAGGGGGCCGGGGAGCTGTTTTTT. Protein: CASSNREGAGELFF.